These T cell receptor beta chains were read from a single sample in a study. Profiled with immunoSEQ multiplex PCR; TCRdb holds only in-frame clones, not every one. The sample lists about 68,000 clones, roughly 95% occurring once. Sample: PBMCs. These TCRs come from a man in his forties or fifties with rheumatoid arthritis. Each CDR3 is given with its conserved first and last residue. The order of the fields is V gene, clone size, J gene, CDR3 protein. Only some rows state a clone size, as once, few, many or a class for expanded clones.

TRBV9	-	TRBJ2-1	CASSALALSSYNEQFF
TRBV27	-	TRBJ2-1	CASSSLFGDSYNEQFF
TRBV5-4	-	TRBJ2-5	CASSWRSRQETQYF
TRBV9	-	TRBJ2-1	CASSLKDGHSYNEQFF
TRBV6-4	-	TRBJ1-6	CASSRTGTGNSPLHF
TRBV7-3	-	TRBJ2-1	CASSLSSGRPRNEQFF
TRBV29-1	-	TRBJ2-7	CSVGQNYEQYF
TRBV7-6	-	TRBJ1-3	CASSPRGDSGNTIYF
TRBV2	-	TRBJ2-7	CASSESRPQYF
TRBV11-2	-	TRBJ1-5	CASRFLWGANQPQHF
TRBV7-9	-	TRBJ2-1	CASSLRLAGEQFF
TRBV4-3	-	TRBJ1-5	CASSQDRDSNQPQHF
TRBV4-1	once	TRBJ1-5	CASSQASVGARQPQHF
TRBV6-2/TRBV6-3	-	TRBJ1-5	CASSYPTGHNQPQHF
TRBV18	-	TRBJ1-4	CASSPRVEKLFF
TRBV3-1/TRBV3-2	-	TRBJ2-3	CASHHGRSTDTQYF
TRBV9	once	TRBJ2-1	CASSPPGQVNEQFF
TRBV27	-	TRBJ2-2	CASSWGGVGGELFF
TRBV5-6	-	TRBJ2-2	CASSWEGGVGAGELFF
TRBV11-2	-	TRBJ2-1	CASRNPAGGQKGNEQFF
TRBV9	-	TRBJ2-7	CASSARTFSYEQYF
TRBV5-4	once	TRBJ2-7	CASSLGTYEQYF
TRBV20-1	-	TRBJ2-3	CSARVSDTQYF
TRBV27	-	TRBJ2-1	CASSLSLAGYNEQFF
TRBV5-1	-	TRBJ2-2	CASSRDRGNTGELFF
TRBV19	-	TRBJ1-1	CASSIGTGGAEAFF
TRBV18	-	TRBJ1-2	CASSAGLPSRGYTF
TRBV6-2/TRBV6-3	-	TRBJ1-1	CASSYSGQGNTEAFF
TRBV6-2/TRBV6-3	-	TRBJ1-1	CASSYSGKGTEAFF
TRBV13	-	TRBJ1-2	CASSLTRNTYGYTF
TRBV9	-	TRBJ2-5	CASSVAGGEGTQYF
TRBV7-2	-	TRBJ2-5	CASSRGGGQETQYF
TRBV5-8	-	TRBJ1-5	CASSFRIAFTQHF
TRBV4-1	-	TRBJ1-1	CASSHPSKVFDSEAFF
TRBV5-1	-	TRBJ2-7	CASSLEHVFSGEQYF
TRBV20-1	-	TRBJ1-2	CSASPVQGGYTF
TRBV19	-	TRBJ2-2	CASSLFDAGELFF
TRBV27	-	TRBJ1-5	CASSVTRGGNQPQHF
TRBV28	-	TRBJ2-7	CASSLDPGESYEQYF